This TCR beta chain was captured by sequencing in a study of blood T cell repertoires in COVID-19. Study context: The analysed material was cDNA or gDNA that came from T cells, B-cell-depleted T cells, or PBMCs.

This CDR3 spans 16 amino acids. V gave up 2 bases and J gave up 3 bases, with 14 bases separating them. The germline V gene encodes CDR1 LNHNV and CDR2 YYDKDF (reference sequence). As handled by the study authors: The assay estimated nucleated cells by amplifying reference gene primers. Sequenced by immunoSEQ multiplex PCR; TCRdb stores in-frame clones only, minus some. The D gene and trimming were derived from the DNA, and the V and J assignments and clone size from that table. The table includes around 300,000 clones, about 82% detected once. The TCR sequence derives from a woman in her 50s with active or convalescent COVID-19. The sample comprised peripheral blood. The V and J genes are TRBV15 and TRBJ1-3; perhaps TRBD1 as D (5 bases). The CDR3 DNA reads as TGTGCCACCAGCAGATCTGGGGGGTCTGGTGGAAACACCATATATTTT. Encoded protein: CATSRSGGSGGNTIYF.